What follows are 15 T cell receptor beta chains derived from one specimen sequenced in a study of T-cell reconstitution after alpha-beta-depleted transplantation in children. Construction of the TCRbeta library involved unique molecular identifiers. Via MiXCR, TCRdb re-called the PCR reads, giving one row per CDR3 protein. Of 640,000 or so distinct CDR3 sequences listed, around 17% were seen once; the top ten hold 1.1%. Sequenced here: PBMCs from the stem cell graft donor, sampled from the stem cell graft. All receptors derive from a human donor who donated a stem cell graft to a child with acute myeloid leukemia.

The chain's CDR3 is CSARARPGLAGGWSSYNEQFF. For the CDR3, the DNA is TGCAGTGCTAGGGCCCGCCCCGGACTAGCGGGGGGCTGGAGCTCCTACAATGAGCAGTTCTTC. The chain recombines TRBV20-1 with TRBJ2-1; 14 positions match TRBD2. There are 21 residues in the CDR3. CDR1 and CDR2 from the germline V gene are DFQATT and SNEGSKA (reference sequence). V lost 3 bases, J lost 0 bases, and 16 bases stayed unmatched.

V usage is TRBV4-1 and J usage is TRBJ2-5; D possibly uses TRBD1 or TRBD2 (5 bases each). Looked up from germline, CDR1 is MGHRA and CDR2 is YSYEKL. This CDR3 comprises 12 residues. Deletions cut 2 bases from V and 9 bases from J, with 10 bases between. CDR3: CASSQNLGAQYF. The CDR3 nucleotides read TGCGCCAGCAGCCAAAACTTGGGGGCCCAGTACTTC.

This clonotype was detected a few times. The rearrangement joins TRBV7-2 to TRBJ2-7; D call uncertain. The ends were cut back, 1 base at V and 3 bases at J, with 10 bases in the middle. In germline, CDR1 is SGHTA, CDR2 FQGNSA. This CDR3 comprises 14 residues. The DNA for the CDR3 is TGTGCCAGCAGCTTAGGGGCAGTGATCTACGAGCAGTACTTC. This codes for CASSLGAVIYEQYF.

The sample holds many counts of this clonotype. The rearrangement links TRBV20-1 to TRBJ2-3, with TRBD2 matching over 8 bases. V shed 5 bases and J 7 bases; nucleotides not matched to a gene: 14. This CDR3 region has 15 residues. The germline gives CDR1 DFQATT, CDR2 SNEGSKA (reference sequence). CDR3 in amino acids: CSAHRSAGGLHTQYF. Written as DNA, the CDR3 is TGCAGTGCTCACAGGTCTGCGGGGGGCCTTCATACGCAGTATTTT.

This clonotype was seen repeatedly, ten times or more. The rearrangement uses TRBV9 and TRBJ2-1; 9 bases are a match to TRBD2. V shed 1 base, J shed 7 bases, and the junction held 6 bases outside the gene matches. The length of the CDR3 is 15 residues. Germline-derived CDR1 and CDR2 are SGDLS and YYNGEE. The CDR3 sequence: CASSVTAGGMNEQFF. The CDR3 nucleotides are TGTGCCAGCAGCGTAACAGCGGGGGGTATGAATGAGCAGTTCTTC. Filled out from reference TRBV9 and TRBJ2-1, the complete variable domain reads DSGVTQTPKHLITATGQRVTLRCSPRSGDLSVYWYQQSLDQGLQFLIQYYNGEERAKGNILERFSAQQFPDLHSELNLSSLELGDSALYFCASSVTAGGMNEQFFGPGTRLTVL.

This clonotype has a count of ten or more. This chain connects TRBV5-6 to TRBJ1-1; no reliable D call. CDR1 and CDR2 (germline): SGHDT, YYEEEE. V dropped 5 bases and J dropped 12 bases, with 17 bases sitting between them. The CDR3 runs to 12 residues. CDR3 nucleotide sequence: TGTGCCAGCAGTTGGACGGGTGTTGAGACTTTCTTT. The encoded protein is CASSWTGVETFF.

This clonotype was counted many times. The rearrangement uses TRBV20-1 and TRBJ2-1; TRBD2 agrees at 12 bases. CDR1 and CDR2 from the germline V gene are DFQATT and SNEGSKA (reference sequence). Trimming removed 5 bases from V and 6 bases from J; junction bases left unmatched: 2. There are 13 residues in the CDR3. CDR3 loop: CSALAGGSNEQFF. The CDR3 DNA sequence: TGCAGTGCTCTAGCGGGGGGGAGCAATGAGCAGTTCTTC.

This clonotype was counted ten times or more. The chain recombines TRBV20-1 with TRBJ1-6; a possible D gene is TRBD1 (5 bases). From germline, CDR1 is DFQATT and CDR2 SNEGSKA (reference sequence). This CDR3 is 15 amino acids long. V was trimmed by 6 bases and J by 5 bases, leaving 17 bases between them. The CDR3 here is CSAVPPGGNNSPLHF. CDR3 in DNA: TGCAGTGCCGTTCCCCCGGGGGGGAATAATTCACCCCTCCACTTT.

The chain employs TRBV5-5 and TRBJ2-5, with TRBD1 identical over 8 bases. The CDR3 is 14 amino acids. V dropped 2 bases and J dropped 3; count of bases not matched to a gene: 3. Germline CDR1 SGHKS, CDR2 YYEKEE (reference sequence). The CDR3 here is CASSFDRGKETQYF. In nucleotides, the CDR3 is TGTGCCAGCAGCTTCGACAGGGGAAAAGAGACCCAGTACTTC. Drawing the rest from reference TRBV5-5 and TRBJ2-5, the complete variable domain is DAGVTQSPTHLIKTRGQQVTLRCSPISGHKSVSWYQQVLGQGPQFIFQYYEKEERGRGNFPDRFSARQFPNYSSELNVNALLLGDSALYLCASSFDRGKETQYFGPGTRLLVL.

At least ten counts were recorded for this clonotype. This chain joins TRBV5-1 and TRBJ2-1; the D gene could be TRBD1 or TRBD2 (6 bases each). The CDR3 is 18 residues long. V was shortened by 3 bases and J by 6 bases, with 25 bases between the two germline ends. Germline V gene lookup returns CDR1 SGHRS and CDR2 YFSETQ. CDR3 amino acids: CASSSLGGSVFSLNEQFF. Here the CDR3 DNA reads TGCGCCAGCAGCTCCCTGGGGGGCAGCGTGTTTTCCCTCAATGAGCAGTTCTTC. Full variable domain (outside the CDR3, taken from reference TRBV5-1 and TRBJ2-1): KAGVTQTPRYLIKTRGQQVTLSCSPISGHRSVSWYQQTPGQGLQFLFEYFSETQRNKGNFPGRFSGRQFSNSRSEMNVSTLELGDSALYLCASSSLGGSVFSLNEQFFGPGTRLTVL.

This clonotype was detected a few times. The V gene is TRBV7-9, the J gene TRBJ2-3, with D tentatively TRBD2 (6 bases). This CDR3 spans 15 amino acids. CDR1 and CDR2 from the germline V gene are SEHNR and FQNEAQ (reference sequence). Trimming took off 4 bases at V and 2 bases at J, with 13 bases between the two ends. The CDR3 DNA sequence: TGTGCCAGCAGCTCCGGGGGTAGCCTCACAGATACGCAGTATTTT. Amino acids: CASSSGGSLTDTQYF.

This chain uses TRBV9 with TRBJ2-5, with 8 bases aligning to TRBD1. Germline V gene sequence: CDR1 SGDLS, CDR2 YYNGEE. Losses at the gene ends were 1 base for V and 5 bases for J; bases not matched to a gene: 7. This CDR3 comprises 15 residues. This chain's CDR3 is CASSVTQGARETQYF. The CDR3 nucleotides are TGTGCCAGCAGCGTAACTCAGGGGGCCAGGGAGACCCAGTACTTC.

The rearrangement uses TRBV9 and TRBJ2-7; D is uncertain. Trimming shortened V by 0 bases and J by 5 bases, and 9 bases separated the two germline ends. The CDR3 runs 13 residues. Germline values: CDR1 SGDLS, CDR2 YYNGEE. The CDR3 sequence is CASSVGLKDEQYF. The CDR3 region has the DNA TGTGCCAGCAGCGTAGGCCTTAAGGACGAGCAGTACTTC. Variable domain in full (rest from reference TRBV9 and TRBJ2-7): DSGVTQTPKHLITATGQRVTLRCSPRSGDLSVYWYQQSLDQGLQFLIQYYNGEERAKGNILERFSAQQFPDLHSELNLSSLELGDSALYFCASSVGLKDEQYFGPGTRLTVT.

Ten or more counts support this clonotype. The V call is TRBV6-5, the J call TRBJ2-7, with a possible D match to TRBD2 (5 bases). Trimming pared 2 bases from V and 4 bases from J, leaving 12 bases between. The V gene's germline CDR1 is MNHEY and CDR2 SVGAGI. The CDR3 runs 14 residues. The CDR3 loop reads CASSYHDEGYEQYF. For the CDR3, the DNA is TGTGCCAGCAGTTACCACGACGAGGGATACGAGCAGTACTTC.

This clonotype came up many times. J is TRBJ2-7 and V is TRBV20-1; D unclear. This CDR3 comprises 13 residues. The V gene's germline CDR1 is DFQATT and CDR2 SNEGSKA (reference sequence). The ends were cut back, 1 base at V and 2 bases at J, with 9 bases in the middle. The CDR3 DNA reads as TGCAGTGCTAGAGGGACGGTTACCTACGAGCAGTACTTC. This sequence encodes CSARGTVTYEQYF.